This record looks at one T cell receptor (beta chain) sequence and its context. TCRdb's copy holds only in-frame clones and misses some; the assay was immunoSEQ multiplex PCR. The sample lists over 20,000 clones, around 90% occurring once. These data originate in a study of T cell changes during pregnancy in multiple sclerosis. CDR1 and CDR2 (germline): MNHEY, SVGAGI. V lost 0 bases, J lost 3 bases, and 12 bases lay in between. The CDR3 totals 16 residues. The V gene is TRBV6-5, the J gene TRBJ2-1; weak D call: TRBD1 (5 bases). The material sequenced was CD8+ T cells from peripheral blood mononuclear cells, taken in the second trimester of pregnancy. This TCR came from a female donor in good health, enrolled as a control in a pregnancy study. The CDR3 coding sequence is TGTGCCAGCAGTTACTCAATAGGACAATTCTACAATGAGCAGTTCTTC. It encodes CASSYSIGQFYNEQFF.